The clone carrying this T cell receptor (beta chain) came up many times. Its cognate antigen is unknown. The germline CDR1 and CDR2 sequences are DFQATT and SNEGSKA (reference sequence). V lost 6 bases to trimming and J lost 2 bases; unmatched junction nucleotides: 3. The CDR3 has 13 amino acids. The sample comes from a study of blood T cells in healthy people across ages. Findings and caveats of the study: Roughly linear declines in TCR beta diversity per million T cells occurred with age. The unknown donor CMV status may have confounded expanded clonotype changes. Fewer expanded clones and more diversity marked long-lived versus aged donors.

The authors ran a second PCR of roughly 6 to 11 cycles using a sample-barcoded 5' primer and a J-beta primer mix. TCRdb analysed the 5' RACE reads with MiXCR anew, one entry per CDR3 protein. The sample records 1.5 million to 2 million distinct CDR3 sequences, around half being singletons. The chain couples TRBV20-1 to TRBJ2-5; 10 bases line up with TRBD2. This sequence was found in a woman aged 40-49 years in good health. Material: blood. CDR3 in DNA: TGCAGTGCGTTAGCGGGGGGACAAGAGACCCAGTACTTC. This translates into CSALAGGQETQYF.